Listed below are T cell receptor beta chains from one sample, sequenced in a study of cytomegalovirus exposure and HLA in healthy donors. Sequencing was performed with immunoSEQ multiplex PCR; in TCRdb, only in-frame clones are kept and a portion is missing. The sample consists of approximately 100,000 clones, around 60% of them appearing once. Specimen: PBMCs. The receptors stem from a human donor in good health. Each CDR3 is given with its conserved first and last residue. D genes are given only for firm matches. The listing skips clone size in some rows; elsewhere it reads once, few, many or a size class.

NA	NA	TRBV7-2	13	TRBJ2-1	CASSLDFLSEQFF	TGTGCCAGCAGCCTCGACTTTCTCAGTGAGCAGTTCTTC
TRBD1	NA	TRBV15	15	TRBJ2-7	CATSRGQDSSYEQYF	TGTGCCACCAGCAGGGGACAGGACTCCTCCTACGAGCAGTACTTC
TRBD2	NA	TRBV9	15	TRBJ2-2	CASSVFGGAGGELFF	TGTGCCAGCAGCGTATTCGGGGGGGCCGGCGGGGAGCTGTTTTTT
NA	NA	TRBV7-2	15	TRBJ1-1	CASSLMALGATEAFF	TGTGCCAGCAGCTTAATGGCGTTGGGGGCCACTGAAGCTTTCTTT
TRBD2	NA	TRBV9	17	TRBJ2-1	CASMGGSGEPSYNEQFF	TGTGCCAGCATGGGGGGTAGCGGGGAACCCTCCTACAATGAGCAGTTCTTC
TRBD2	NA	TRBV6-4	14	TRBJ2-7	CASSILAGYHEQYF	TGTGCCAGCAGTATCCTAGCGGGGTATCACGAGCAGTACTTC
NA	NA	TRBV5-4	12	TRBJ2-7	CASSPRGYEQYF	TGTGCCAGCAGCCCCCGGGGCTACGAGCAGTACTTC
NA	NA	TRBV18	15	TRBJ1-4	CASSPSEGRDEKLFF	TGTGCCAGCTCACCAAGTGAGGGTCGGGATGAAAAACTGTTTTTT
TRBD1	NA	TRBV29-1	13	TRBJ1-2	CSVEDQGAGGYTF	TGCAGCGTTGAAGATCAGGGGGCAGGTGGCTACACCTTC
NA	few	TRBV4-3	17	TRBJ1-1	CASSQEGGLGGNTEAFF	TGCGCCAGCAGCCAAGAAGGTGGTTTGGGGGGGAACACTGAAGCTTTCTTT
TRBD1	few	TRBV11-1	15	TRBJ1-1	CASSRGDRVNTEAFF	TGTGCCAGCAGCCGGGGAGACAGGGTGAACACTGAAGCTTTCTTT
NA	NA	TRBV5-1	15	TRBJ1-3	CASSLGTFSGNTIYF	TGCGCCAGCAGCTTGGGGACATTCTCTGGAAACACCATATATTTT
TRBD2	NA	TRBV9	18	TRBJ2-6	CASSVGMGLAAGANVLTF	TGTGCCAGCAGCGTAGGAATGGGACTAGCTGCTGGGGCCAACGTCCTGACTTTC
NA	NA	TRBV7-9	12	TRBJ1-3	CASSFEQHTIYF	TGTGCCAGCAGCTTCGAGCAACACACCATATATTTT
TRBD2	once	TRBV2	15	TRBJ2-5	CASTRAGGAQETQYF	TGTGCCAGCACGCGAGCGGGGGGAGCGCAAGAGACCCAGTACTTC
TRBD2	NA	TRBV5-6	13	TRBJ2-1	CASSLLGGDEQFF	TGTGCCAGCAGCTTGCTGGGGGGGGATGAGCAGTTCTTC
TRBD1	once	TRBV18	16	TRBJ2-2	CASSPSTGGLTGELFF	TGCGCCAGCTCACCATCGACAGGGGGCCTCACCGGGGAGCTGTTTTTT
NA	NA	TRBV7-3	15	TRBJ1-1	CASSLGAGAGTEAFF	TGTGCCAGCAGCTTAGGGGCAGGGGCAGGGACTGAAGCTTTCTTT
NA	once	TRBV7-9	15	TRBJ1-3	CASSLVTISGNTIYF	TGTGCCAGCAGCCTTGTTACAATCTCTGGAAACACCATATATTTT
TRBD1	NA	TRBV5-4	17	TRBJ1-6	CASSEGIPGQAYSPLHF	TGTGCCAGCAGCGAGGGCATCCCCGGACAGGCTTATTCACCCCTCCACTTT
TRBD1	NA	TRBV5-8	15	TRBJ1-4	CASSTGTGGNEKLFF	TGTGCCAGCAGCACCGGGACAGGGGGCAATGAAAAACTGTTTTTT
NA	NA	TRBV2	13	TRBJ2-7	CASSIDSWSSQYF	TGTGCCAGCAGTATAGACAGCTGGTCGAGTCAGTACTTC
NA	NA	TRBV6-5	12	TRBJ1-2	CASSSHSYGYTF	TGTGCCAGCAGTTCCCACAGCTATGGCTACACCTTC
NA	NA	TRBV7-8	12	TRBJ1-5	CASSAGAQPQHF	TGTGCCAGCAGCGCAGGGGCCCAGCCCCAGCATTTT
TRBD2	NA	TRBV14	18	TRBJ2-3	CASSQFAGGLPSTDTQYF	TGTGCCAGCAGCCAATTTGCGGGGGGGCTTCCTAGCACAGATACGCAGTATTTT
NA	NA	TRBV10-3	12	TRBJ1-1	CAIRGAGDEAFF	TGTGCCATCAGGGGGGCAGGAGATGAAGCTTTCTTT
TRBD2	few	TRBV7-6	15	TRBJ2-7	CASSFPSGGGGEQYF	TGTGCCAGCAGCTTTCCTAGCGGGGGGGGAGGCGAGCAGTACTTC
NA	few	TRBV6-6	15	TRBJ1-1	CASSYPSAERTEAFF	TGTGCCAGCAGTTACCCTAGCGCTGAACGCACTGAAGCTTTCTTT
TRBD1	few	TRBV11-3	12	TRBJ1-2	CASSPGTGGYTF	TGTGCCAGCAGCCCCGGGACAGGTGGCTACACCTTC
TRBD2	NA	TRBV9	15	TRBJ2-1	CASSVGGGTYNEQFF	TGTGCCAGCAGCGTTGGGGGGGGTACCTACAATGAGCAGTTCTTC
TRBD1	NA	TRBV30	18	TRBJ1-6	CAWSGGWTGGAYNSPLHF	TGTGCCTGGAGTGGGGGCTGGACAGGGGGCGCCTATAATTCACCCCTCCACTTT
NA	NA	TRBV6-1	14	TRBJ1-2	CASILLGGDYGYTF	TGTGCCAGCATCCTCCTGGGGGGGGACTATGGCTACACCTTC
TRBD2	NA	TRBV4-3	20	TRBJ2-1	CASSLTLAGSFRSSYNEQFF	TGCGCCAGCAGCCTCACCCTAGCGGGGAGTTTCCGTAGCTCCTACAATGAGCAGTTCTTC
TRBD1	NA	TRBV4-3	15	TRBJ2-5	CASSQDLTGQETQYF	TGCGCCAGCAGCCAAGACTTGACAGGGCAAGAGACCCAGTACTTC
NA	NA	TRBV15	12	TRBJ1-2	CATSRDQYGYTF	TGTGCCACCAGCAGAGATCAATATGGCTACACCTTC
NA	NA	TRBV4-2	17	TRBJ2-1	CASSQDRSGTLPNEQFF	TGTGCCAGCAGCCAAGATCGGTCCGGGACACTCCCTAATGAGCAGTTCTTC
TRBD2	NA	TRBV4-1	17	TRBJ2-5	CASSQLHSGGAQETQYF	TGCGCCAGCAGCCAACTACATAGCGGGGGGGCCCAAGAGACCCAGTACTTC
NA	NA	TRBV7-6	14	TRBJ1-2	CASSPGARNYGYTF	TGTGCCAGCAGCCCCGGCGCGAGGAACTATGGCTACACCTTC
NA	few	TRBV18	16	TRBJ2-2	CASSPRPGEGTGELFF	TGTGCCAGCTCACCACGTCCAGGGGAAGGGACCGGGGAGCTGTTTTTT
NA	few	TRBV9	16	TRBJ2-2	CASSDKGGGITGELFF	TGTGCCAGCAGCGACAAGGGCGGCGGGATCACCGGGGAGCTGTTTTTT
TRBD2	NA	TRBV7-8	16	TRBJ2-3	CASRLPYRGGNDTQYF	TGTGCCAGCAGGCTGCCCTATCGCGGGGGGAACGATACGCAGTATTTT
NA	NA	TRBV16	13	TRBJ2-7	CASSRQSSYEQYF	TGTGCCAGCAGTCGACAGAGCTCCTACGAGCAGTACTTC
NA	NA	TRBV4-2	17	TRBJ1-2	CASSQGLRAASFYGYTF	TGTGCCAGCAGCCAAGGCCTCAGGGCCGCGTCTTTCTATGGCTACACCTTC
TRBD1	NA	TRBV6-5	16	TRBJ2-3	CASSYRQSQGTDTQYF	TGTGCCAGCAGTTACCGCCAATCACAGGGGACGGATACGCAGTATTTT
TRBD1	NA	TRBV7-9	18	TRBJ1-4	CASSFGQVGSATNEKLFF	TGTGCCAGCAGCTTCGGACAGGTGGGCTCTGCAACTAATGAAAAACTGTTTTTT
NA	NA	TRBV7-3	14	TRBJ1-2	CASSQGTGFMPYTF	TGTGCCAGCAGCCAAGGAACAGGATTTATGCCGTACACCTTC
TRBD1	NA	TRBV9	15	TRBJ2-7	CASSVGQGVSYEQYF	TGTGCCAGCAGCGTCGGACAGGGGGTTTCCTACGAGCAGTACTTC
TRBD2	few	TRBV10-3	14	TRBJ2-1	CAIGSRTSVGEQFF	TGTGCCATCGGCTCAAGGACTAGTGTTGGTGAGCAGTTCTTC